The 7 T cell receptor beta chains below were found in one sample sequenced in a study of blood T cell repertoires in COVID-19. Profiled with immunoSEQ multiplex PCR; TCRdb holds only in-frame clones, not every one. This sample has approximately 75,000 clones, with 83% found just once. Material for sequencing was peripheral blood. These receptors were collected from a man aged 30 to 39 with COVID-19, enrolled during active disease.

The chain carries TRBV12-3 or TRBV12-4 and TRBJ2-5; 9 bases line up with TRBD1. This CDR3 region has 13 residues. After removal of 3 bases from V and 9 bases from J, the junction contained 5 bases not matched to a gene. CDR3 sequence: CASSFSGQGPQYF. The DNA for the CDR3 is TGTGCCAGCAGTTTCTCGGGACAGGGACCCCAGTACTTC.

The chain is built from TRBV6-5 and TRBJ2-3, with 7 bases lining up with TRBD2. Unmatched junction bases numbered 9, after V lost 4 bases and J lost 5 bases. This CDR3 spans 15 amino acids. Germline assignment: CDR1 MNHEY and CDR2 SVGAGI. The CDR3 reads CASSSNGRRQDTQYF. Here the CDR3 DNA reads TGTGCCAGCAGTTCCAACGGGAGGAGGCAAGATACGCAGTATTTT.

The V gene is TRBV7-3, the J gene TRBJ2-3, with D possibly matching TRBD1 (6 bases). The CDR3 extends over 15 amino acids. Deletions cut 3 bases from V and 5 bases from J, with 15 bases between. Germline CDR1 reads SGHTA; CDR2 reads FQGTGA. The CDR3 spells CASSFGQGRQDTQYF. In DNA form, the CDR3 reads TGTGCCAGCAGCTTCGGGCAGGGGAGACAAGATACGCAGTATTTT. The full variable domain, its missing parts supplied by reference TRBV7-3 and TRBJ2-3, is GAGVSQTPSNKVTEKGKYVELRCDPISGHTALYWYRQSLGQGPEFLIYFQGTGAADDSGLPNDRFFAVRPEGSVSTLKIQRTERGDSAVYLCASSFGQGRQDTQYFGPGTRLTVL.

V usage is TRBV13 and J usage is TRBJ2-2, with 9 positions matching TRBD1. Germline lookup yields CDR1 PRHDT and CDR2 FYEKMQ (reference sequence). Trimming at V came to 0 bases and at J to 4 bases, leaving 0 bases not matched to a gene. This CDR3 contains 15 residues. CDR3 sequence (DNA): TGTGCCAGCAGCTTAGGGACAGGGGGCACCGGGGAGCTGTTTTTT. This codes for CASSLGTGGTGELFF.

The gene calls are TRBV10-3 and TRBJ2-5; 12 positions match TRBD1. Trimming cost V 3 bases and J 5 bases; bases outside gene matches: 7. Germline values: CDR1 ENHRY, CDR2 SYGVKD. The CDR3 is 16 amino acids. The CDR3 sequence: CAISEPGQGARETQYF. CDR3 nucleotide sequence: TGTGCCATCAGTGAACCGGGACAGGGGGCTCGGGAGACCCAGTACTTC.

This clone was observed a few times. The rearrangement joins TRBV27 to TRBJ1-1; D is unresolved. Germline V gives CDR1 MNHEY, CDR2 SMNVEV (reference sequence). The V end lost 3 bases, the J end lost 4 bases, and 12 bases lay between the germline ends. The CDR3 consists of 14 residues. The CDR3 sequence is CASSFREEGTEAFF. The CDR3 coding sequence is TGTGCCAGCAGTTTCCGGGAAGAAGGCACTGAAGCTTTCTTT.

This chain joins TRBV9 and TRBJ1-1; D is perhaps TRBD1 (5 bases). Germline lookup yields CDR1 SGDLS and CDR2 YYNGEE. The CDR3 sequence is 14 residues long. V lost 0 bases and J 0 bases, leaving 6 bases between the germline ends. Here the CDR3 DNA reads TGTGCCAGCAGCGTAGCAGGGATGAACACTGAAGCTTTCTTT. Translated: CASSVAGMNTEAFF.